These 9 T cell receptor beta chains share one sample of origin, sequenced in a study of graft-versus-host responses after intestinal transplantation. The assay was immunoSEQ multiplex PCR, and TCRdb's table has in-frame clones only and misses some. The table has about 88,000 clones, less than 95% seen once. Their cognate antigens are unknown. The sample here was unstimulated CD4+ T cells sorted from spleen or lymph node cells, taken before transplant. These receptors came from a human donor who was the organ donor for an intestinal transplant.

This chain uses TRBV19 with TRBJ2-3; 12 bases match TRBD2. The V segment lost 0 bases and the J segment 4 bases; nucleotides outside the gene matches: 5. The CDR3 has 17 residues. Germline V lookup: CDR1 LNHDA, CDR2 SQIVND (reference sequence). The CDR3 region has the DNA TGTGCCAGTAGTATAGATAGGACTAGCGGGGTCTCAGATACGCAGTATTTT. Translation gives CASSIDRTSGVSDTQYF.

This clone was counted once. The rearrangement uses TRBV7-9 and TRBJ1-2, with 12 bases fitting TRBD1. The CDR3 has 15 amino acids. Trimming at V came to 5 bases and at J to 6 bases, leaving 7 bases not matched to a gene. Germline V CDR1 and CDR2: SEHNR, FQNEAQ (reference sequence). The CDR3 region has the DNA TGTGCCAGCAGCGCCGGGACAGGGGGCGCGGATGGCTACACCTTC. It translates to CASSAGTGGADGYTF.

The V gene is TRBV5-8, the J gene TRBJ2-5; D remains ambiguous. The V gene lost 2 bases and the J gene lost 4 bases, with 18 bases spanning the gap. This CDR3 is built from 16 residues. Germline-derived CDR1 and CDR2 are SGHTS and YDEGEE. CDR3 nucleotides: TGTGCCAGCAGCTTCCAAGGGAAGACGAGAGGAGAGACCCAGTACTTC. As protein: CASSFQGKTRGETQYF.

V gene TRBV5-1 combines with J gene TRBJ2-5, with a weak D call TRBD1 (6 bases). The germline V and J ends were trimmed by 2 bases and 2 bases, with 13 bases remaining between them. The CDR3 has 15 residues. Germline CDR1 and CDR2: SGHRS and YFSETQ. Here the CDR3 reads CASSLPPGHQETQYF. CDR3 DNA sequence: TGCGCCAGCAGCTTACCACCGGGACATCAAGAGACCCAGTACTTC.

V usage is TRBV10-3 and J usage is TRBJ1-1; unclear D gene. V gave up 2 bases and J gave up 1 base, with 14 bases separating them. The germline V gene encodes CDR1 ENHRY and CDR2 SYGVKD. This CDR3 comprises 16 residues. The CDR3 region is CAISESPAGSNTEAFF. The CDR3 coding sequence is TGTGCCATCAGTGAGAGCCCGGCGGGTTCGAACACTGAAGCTTTCTTT.

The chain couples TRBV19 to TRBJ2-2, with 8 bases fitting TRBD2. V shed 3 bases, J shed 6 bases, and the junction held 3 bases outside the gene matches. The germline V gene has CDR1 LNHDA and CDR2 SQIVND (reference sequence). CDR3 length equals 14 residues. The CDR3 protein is CASSITGLAGELFF. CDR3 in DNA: TGTGCCAGTAGTATCACGGGACTAGCCGGGGAGCTGTTTTTT.

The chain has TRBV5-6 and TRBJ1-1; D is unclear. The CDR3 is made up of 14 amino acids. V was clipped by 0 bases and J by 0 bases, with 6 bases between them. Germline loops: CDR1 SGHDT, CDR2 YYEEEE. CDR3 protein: CASSLGVMNTEAFF. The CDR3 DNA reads TGTGCCAGCAGCTTGGGAGTTATGAACACTGAAGCTTTCTTT.

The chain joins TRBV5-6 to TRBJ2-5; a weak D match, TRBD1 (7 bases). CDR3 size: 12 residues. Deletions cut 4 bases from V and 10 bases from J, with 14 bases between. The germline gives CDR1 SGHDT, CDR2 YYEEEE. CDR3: CASSAGQRGQYF. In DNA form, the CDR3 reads TGTGCCAGCAGCGCGGGACAGAGGGGCCAGTACTTC.

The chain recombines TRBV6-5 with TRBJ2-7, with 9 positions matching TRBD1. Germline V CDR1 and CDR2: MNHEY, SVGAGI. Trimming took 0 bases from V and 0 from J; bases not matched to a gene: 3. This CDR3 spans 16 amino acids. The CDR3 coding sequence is TGTGCCAGCAGTTACTCGTCGGGACAGGGCTCCTACGAGCAGTACTTC. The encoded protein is CASSYSSGQGSYEQYF.